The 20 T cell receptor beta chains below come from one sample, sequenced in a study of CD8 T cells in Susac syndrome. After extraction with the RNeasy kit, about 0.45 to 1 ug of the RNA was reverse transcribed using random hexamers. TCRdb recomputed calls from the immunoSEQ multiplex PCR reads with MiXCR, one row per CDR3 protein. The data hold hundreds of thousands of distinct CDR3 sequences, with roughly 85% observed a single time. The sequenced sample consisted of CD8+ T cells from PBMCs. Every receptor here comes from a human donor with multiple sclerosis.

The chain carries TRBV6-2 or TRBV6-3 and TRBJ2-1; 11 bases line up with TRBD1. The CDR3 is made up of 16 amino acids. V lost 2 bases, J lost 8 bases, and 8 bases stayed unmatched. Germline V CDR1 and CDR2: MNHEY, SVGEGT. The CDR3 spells CASSYPPGQGEDEQFF. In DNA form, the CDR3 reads TGTGCCAGCAGTTACCCTCCGGGACAGGGGGAAGATGAGCAGTTCTTC.

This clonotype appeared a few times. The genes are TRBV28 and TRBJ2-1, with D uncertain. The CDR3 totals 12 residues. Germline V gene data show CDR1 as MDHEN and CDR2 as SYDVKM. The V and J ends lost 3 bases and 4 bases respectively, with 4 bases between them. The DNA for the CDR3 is TGTGCCAGCAGTTTTAATTACAATGAGCAGTTCTTC. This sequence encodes CASSFNYNEQFF.

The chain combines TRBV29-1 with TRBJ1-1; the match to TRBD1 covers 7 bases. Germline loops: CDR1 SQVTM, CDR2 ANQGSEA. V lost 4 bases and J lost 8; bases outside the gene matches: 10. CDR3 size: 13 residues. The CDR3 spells CSVGETGSDEAFF. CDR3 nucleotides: TGCAGCGTTGGAGAGACAGGGTCGGACGAAGCTTTCTTT.

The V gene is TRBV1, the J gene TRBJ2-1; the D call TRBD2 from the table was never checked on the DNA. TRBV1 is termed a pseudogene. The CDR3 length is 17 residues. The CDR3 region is CTSSALGKGTLYNEQFF. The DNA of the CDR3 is TGCACCAGCAGCGCGCTAGGTAAAGGTACCCTTTACAATGAGCAGTTCTTC.

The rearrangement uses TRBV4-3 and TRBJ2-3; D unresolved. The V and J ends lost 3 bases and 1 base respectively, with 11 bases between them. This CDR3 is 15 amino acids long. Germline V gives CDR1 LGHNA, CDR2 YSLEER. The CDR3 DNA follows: TGCGCCAGCAGCCAGTCGGACCGTGGCACAGATACGCAGTATTTT. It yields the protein CASSQSDRGTDTQYF.

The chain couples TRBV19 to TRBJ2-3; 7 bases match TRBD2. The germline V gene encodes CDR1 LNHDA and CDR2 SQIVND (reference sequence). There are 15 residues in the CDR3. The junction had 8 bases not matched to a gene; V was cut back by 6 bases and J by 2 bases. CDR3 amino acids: CASRGPSGYTDTQYF. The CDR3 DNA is TGTGCCAGTAGAGGCCCTAGCGGATACACAGATACGCAGTATTTT.

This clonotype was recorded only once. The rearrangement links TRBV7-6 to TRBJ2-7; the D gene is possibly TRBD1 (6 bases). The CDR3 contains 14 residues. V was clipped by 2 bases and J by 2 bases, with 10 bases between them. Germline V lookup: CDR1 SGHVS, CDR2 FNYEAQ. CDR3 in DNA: TGTGCCAGCAGCTTATCGGACAGAGCCTACGAGCAGTACTTC. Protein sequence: CASSLSDRAYEQYF.

The CDR3 spells CASSQDGGDNEQFF. The CDR3 DNA follows: TGCGCCAGCAGCCAAGATGGTGGTGACAATGAGCAGTTCTTC. The rearrangement uses TRBV4-3 and TRBJ2-1; D is undetermined. Germline CDR1 LGHNA, CDR2 YSLEER. This CDR3 is built from 14 residues. V was trimmed by 0 bases and J by 5 bases, leaving 8 bases between them.

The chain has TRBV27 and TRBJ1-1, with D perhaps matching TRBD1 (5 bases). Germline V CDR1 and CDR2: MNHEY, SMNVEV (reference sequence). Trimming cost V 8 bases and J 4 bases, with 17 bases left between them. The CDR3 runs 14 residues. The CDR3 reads CASAPLGGSTEAFF. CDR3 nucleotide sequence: TGTGCCAGCGCACCCCTGGGGGGGAGCACTGAAGCTTTCTTT.

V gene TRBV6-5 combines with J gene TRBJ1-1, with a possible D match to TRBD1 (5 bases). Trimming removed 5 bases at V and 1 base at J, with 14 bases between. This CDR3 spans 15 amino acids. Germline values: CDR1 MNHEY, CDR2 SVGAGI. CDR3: CASSGSGLPNTEAFF. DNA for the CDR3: TGTGCCAGCAGTGGATCGGGACTTCCGAACACTGAAGCTTTCTTT.

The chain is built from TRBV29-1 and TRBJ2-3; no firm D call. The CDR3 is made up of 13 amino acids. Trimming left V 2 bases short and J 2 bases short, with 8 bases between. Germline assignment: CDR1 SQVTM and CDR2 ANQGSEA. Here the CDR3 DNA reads TGCAGCGTTGAAACTGGAACCACAGATACGCAGTATTTT. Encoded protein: CSVETGTTDTQYF.

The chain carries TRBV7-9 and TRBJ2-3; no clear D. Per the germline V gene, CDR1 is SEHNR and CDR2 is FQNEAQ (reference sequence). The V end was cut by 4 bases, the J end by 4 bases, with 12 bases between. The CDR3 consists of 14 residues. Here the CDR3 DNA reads TGTGCCAGCAGCTCGGACCCTCGCCCAGATACGCAGTATTTT. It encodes CASSSDPRPDTQYF.

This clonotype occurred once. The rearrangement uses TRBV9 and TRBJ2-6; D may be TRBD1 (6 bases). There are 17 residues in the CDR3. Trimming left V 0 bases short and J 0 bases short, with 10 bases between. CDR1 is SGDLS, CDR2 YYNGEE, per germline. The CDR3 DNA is TGTGCCAGCAGCGTAGGCAGGGGAATCTCTGGGGCCAACGTCCTGACTTTC. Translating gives CASSVGRGISGANVLTF.

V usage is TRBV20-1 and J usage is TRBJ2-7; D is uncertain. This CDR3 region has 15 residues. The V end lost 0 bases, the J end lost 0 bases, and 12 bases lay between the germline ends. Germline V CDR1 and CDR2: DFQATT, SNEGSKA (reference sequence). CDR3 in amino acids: CSAREILWGSYEQYF. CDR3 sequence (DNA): TGCAGTGCTAGAGAAATCTTGTGGGGCTCCTACGAGCAGTACTTC.

The CDR3 coding sequence is TGCGCCAGCAGCCAAGAGGCAGCGTACACTGAAGCTTTCTTT. Amino acid sequence: CASSQEAAYTEAFF. The chain combines TRBV4-1 with TRBJ1-1; D remains unclear. From germline, CDR1 is MGHRA and CDR2 YSYEKL. This CDR3 is 14 amino acids long. V was shortened by 0 bases and J by 3 bases, with 8 bases between the two germline ends.

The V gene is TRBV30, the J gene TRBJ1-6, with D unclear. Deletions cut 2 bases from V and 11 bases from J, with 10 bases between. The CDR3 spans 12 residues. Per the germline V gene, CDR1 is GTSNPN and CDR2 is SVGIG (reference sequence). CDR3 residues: CAWSQAWAPLHF. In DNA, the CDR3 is TGTGCCTGGAGTCAGGCATGGGCACCCCTCCACTTT.

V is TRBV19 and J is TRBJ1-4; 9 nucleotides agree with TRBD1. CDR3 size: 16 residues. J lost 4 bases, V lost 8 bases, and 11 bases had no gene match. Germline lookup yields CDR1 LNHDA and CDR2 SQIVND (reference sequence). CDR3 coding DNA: TGTGCCAGTTGGACAGGACAGGGGCGGTATAATGAAAAACTGTTTTTT. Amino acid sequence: CASWTGQGRYNEKLFF.

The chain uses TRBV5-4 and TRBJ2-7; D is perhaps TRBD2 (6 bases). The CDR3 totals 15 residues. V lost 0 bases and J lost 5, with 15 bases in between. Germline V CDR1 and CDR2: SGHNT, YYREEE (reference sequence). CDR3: CASSLVGGNKDEQYF. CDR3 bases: TGTGCCAGCAGCTTGGTCGGCGGGAACAAAGACGAGCAGTACTTC.

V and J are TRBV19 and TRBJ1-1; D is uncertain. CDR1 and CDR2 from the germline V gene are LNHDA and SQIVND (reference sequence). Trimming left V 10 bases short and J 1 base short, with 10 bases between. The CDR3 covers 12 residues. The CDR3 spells CATTRGNTEAFF. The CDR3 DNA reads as TGTGCCACCACTCGGGGGAACACTGAAGCTTTCTTT.

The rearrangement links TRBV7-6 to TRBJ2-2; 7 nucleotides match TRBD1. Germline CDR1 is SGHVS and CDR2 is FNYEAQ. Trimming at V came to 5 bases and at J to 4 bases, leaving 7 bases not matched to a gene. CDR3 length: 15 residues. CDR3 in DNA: TGTGCCAGCAGCGTTACAGGGGCCCCCACCGGGGAGCTGTTTTTT. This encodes CASSVTGAPTGELFF.